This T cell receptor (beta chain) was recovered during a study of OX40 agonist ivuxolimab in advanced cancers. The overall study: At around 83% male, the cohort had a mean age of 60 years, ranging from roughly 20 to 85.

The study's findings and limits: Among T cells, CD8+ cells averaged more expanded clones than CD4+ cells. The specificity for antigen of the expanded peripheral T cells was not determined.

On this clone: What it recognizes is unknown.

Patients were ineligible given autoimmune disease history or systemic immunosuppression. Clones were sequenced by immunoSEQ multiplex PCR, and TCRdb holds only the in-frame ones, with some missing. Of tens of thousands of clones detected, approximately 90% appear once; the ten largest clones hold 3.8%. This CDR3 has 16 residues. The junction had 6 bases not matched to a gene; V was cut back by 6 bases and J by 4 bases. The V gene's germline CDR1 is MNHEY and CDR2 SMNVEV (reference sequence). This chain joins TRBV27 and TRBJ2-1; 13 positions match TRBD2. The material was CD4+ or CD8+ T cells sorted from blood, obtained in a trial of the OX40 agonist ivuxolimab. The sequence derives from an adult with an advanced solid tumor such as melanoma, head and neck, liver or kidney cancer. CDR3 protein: CASRTSGRDLYNEQFF. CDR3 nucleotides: TGTGCCAGCAGAACTAGCGGGAGGGACTTATACAATGAGCAGTTCTTC.